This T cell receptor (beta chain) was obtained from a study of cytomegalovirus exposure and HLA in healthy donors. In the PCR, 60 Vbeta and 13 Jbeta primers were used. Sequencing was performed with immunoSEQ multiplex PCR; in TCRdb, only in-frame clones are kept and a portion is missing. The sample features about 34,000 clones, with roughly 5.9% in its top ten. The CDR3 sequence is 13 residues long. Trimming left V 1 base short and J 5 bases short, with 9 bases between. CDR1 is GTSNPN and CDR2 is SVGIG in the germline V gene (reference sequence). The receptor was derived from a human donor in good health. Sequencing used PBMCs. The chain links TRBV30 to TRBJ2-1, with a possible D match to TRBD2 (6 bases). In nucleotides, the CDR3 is TGTGCCTGGAGTGGGGGACTCAACAATGAGCAGTTCTTC. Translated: CAWSGGLNNEQFF.